This TCR beta chain was retrieved from a study of OX40 agonist ivuxolimab in advanced cancers. Study-level points and caveats: In the 0.1 to 3.0 mg/kg range, CD4+ and CD8+ blood T cells had expanded clonally by week 6. Low clonal expansion, among the lowest seen, marked partial responders at 0.1-3.0 mg/kg.

Patients had blood sampled at baseline and again on cycle 4 day 1 and cycle 7 day 1. The germline V gene encodes CDR1 MNHNS and CDR2 SASEGT. V lost 4 bases and J lost 6; bases outside the gene matches: 3. This CDR3 has 13 amino acids. This clone was found a few times. Its target is not known. TCRdb's copy holds only in-frame clones and misses some; the assay was immunoSEQ multiplex PCR. Of about 68,000 clones listed, 86% are singletons. This sequence originates from an adult with an advanced solid tumor such as melanoma, head and neck, liver or kidney cancer. Sample: CD4+ or CD8+ T cells sorted from blood, taken in a trial of the OX40 agonist ivuxolimab. The chain has TRBV6-1 and TRBJ1-2; 9 bases line up with TRBD1. The CDR3, as DNA: TGTGCCAGCAGTGTAAGGACAGGGGATGGCTACACCTTC. Encoded protein: CASSVRTGDGYTF.